This TCR beta chain comes out of a study of blood T cell repertoires in COVID-19. Study at large: Acute-phase and convalescent COVID-19 samples originated in the United States, Italy and Spain. From T cells, B-cell-depleted T cells, or PBMCs came the material, which was cDNA or gDNA.

In the source study's methods: Amplification of reference gene primers was used by the study to estimate nucleated cell counts. Sequenced by immunoSEQ multiplex PCR; TCRdb stores in-frame clones only, minus some. The V and J calls and clone size come from that table; D and trimming were worked out from the DNA. The table lists 250,000 to 300,000 clones, roughly 80% of them singletons. The CDR3 spans 15 residues. With 6 bases clipped from V and 4 bases from J, the junction kept 12 bases outside the gene matches. CDR1 is ENHRY, CDR2 SYGVKD, per germline. There are a few counts of this clone. The sample was peripheral blood. This chain uses TRBV10-3 with TRBJ2-7, with TRBD2 identical over 7 bases. This clonotype was sampled from a man between 60 and 75 years old who had recovered from COVID-19. The CDR3 sequence: CAISPGGRDDYEQYF. CDR3 coding DNA: TGTGCCATCAGCCCCGGGGGGAGGGATGATTACGAGCAGTACTTC.